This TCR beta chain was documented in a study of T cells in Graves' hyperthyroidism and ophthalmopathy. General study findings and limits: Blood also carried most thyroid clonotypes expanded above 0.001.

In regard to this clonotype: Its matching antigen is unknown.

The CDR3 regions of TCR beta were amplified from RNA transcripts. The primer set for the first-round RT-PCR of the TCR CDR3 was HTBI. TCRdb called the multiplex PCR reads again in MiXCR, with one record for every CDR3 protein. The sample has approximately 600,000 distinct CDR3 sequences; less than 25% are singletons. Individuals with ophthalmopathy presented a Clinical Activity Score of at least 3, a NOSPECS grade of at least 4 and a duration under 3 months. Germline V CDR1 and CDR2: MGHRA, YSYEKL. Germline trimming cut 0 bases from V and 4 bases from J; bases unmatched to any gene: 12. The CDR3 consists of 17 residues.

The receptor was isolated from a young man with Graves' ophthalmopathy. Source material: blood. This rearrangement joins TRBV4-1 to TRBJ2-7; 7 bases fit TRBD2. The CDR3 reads CASSQDPTGGGPYEQYF. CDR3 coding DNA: TGCGCCAGCAGCCAAGATCCCACGGGAGGCGGACCGTACGAGCAGTACTTC.